This T cell receptor beta chain was captured in a study of regulatory and conventional T cells in RAG deficiency. Germline assignment: CDR1 ENHRY and CDR2 SYGVKD. The ends were cut back, 5 bases at V and 4 bases at J, with 14 bases in the middle. This CDR3 is built from 14 residues. This clone was seen just once. Genomic DNA came from blood regulatory T cells gated CD4+ CD25-high CD127-low. Clones were sequenced by immunoSEQ multiplex PCR, and TCRdb holds only the in-frame ones, with some missing. The top ten hold roughly 1.3% of the sample, which has about 9,500 clones, 80% to 90% seen once. The same sample was also used in a study of regulatory T cells. This second study notes: The PCR used 52 TRBV and 13 TRBJ primers.

Sequenced material: Tregs sorted from blood. This TCR was sampled from a human donor in good health. The chain is built from TRBV10-3 and TRBJ1-1, with D perhaps matching TRBD1 (5 bases). The CDR3 DNA reads as TGTGCCATCAGTAAGGGGCCCGGAGGCACTGAAGCTTTCTTT. Translation: CAISKGPGGTEAFF.